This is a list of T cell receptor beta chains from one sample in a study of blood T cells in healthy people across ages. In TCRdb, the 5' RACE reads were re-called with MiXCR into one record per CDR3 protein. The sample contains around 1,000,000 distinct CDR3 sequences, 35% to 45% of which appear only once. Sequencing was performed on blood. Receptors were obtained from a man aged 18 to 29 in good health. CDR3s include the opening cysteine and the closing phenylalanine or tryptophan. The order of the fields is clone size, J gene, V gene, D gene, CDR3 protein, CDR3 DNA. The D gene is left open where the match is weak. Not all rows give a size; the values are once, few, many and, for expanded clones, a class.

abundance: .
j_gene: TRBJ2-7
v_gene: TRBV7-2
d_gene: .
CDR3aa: CASSVNFGSEQYF
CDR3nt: TGTGCCAGCAGCGTAAATTTCGGGAGCGAGCAGTACTTC

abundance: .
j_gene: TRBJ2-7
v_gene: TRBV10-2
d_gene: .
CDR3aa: CASSADQFLSYEQYF
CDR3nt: TGCGCCAGCAGTGCGGATCAGTTTCTTTCCTACGAGCAGTACTTC

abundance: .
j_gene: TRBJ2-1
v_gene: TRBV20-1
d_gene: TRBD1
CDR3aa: CSARPGTVNNEQFF
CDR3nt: TGCAGTGCTAGACCAGGGACAGTTAACAATGAGCAGTTCTTC

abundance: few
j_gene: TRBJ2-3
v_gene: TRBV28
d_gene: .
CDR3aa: CASSLLADSASTDTQYF
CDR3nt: TGTGCCAGCAGCTTACTTGCCGACAGCGCTAGCACAGATACGCAGTATTTT

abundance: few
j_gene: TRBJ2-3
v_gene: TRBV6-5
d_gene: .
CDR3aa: CASSREGAQYF
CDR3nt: TGTGCCAGCAGCCGCGAGGGCGCGCAGTATTTT

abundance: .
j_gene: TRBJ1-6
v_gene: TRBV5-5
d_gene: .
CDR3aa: CASSLVIRGSPLHF
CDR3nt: TGTGCCAGCAGCTTAGTTATTCGGGGTTCACCCCTCCACTTT

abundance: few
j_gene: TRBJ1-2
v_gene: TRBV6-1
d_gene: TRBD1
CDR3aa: CASTIGTGDSALYGYTF
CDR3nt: TGTGCCAGCACCATAGGGACAGGGGACTCAGCTTTATATGGCTACACCTTC

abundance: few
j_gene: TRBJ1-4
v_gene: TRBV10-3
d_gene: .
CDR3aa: CAISVFENEKLFF
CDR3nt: TGTGCCATCAGTGTATTTGAGAATGAAAAACTGTTTTTT

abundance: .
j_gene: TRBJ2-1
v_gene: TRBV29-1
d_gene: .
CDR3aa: CSVESARGKGDEQFF
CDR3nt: TGCAGCGTTGAATCCGCTCGGGGAAAGGGCGATGAGCAGTTCTTC

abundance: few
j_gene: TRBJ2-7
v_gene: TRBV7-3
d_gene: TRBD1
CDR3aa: CASSLSGGQGYEQYF
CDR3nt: TGTGCCAGCAGCTTATCTGGGGGACAGGGCTACGAGCAGTACTTC

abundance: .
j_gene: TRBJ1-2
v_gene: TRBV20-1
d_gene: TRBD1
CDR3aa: CSARHTGAANYGYTF
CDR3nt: TGCAGTGCTAGACATACAGGGGCGGCTAACTATGGCTACACCTTC

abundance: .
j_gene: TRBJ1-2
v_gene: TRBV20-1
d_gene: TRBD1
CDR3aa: CSASTGGKGPNYGYTF
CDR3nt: TGCAGTGCTAGTACAGGGGGAAAGGGGCCTAACTATGGCTACACCTTC

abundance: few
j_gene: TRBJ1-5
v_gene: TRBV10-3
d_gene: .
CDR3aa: CAIKAGEFGQPQHF
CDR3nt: TGTGCCATCAAGGCAGGGGAATTTGGTCAGCCCCAGCATTTT

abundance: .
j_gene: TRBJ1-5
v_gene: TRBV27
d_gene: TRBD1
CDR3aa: CASSSPGRGRDQPQHF
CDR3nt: TGTGCCAGCAGTTCCCCAGGGAGGGGGCGAGATCAGCCCCAGCATTTT

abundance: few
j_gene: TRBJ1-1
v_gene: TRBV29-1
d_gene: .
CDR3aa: CSSLPGTANTEAFF
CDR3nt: TGCAGCTCCCTCCCCGGGACGGCGAACACTGAAGCTTTCTTT

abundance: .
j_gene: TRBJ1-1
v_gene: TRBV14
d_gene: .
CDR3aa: CASSQWGGTEAFF
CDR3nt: TGTGCCAGCAGCCAATGGGGGGGCACTGAAGCTTTCTTT

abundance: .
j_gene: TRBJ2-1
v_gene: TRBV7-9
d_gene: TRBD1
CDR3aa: CASSLAGRQGNEQFF
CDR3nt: TGTGCCAGCAGCTTAGCCGGTCGACAGGGGAATGAGCAGTTCTTC

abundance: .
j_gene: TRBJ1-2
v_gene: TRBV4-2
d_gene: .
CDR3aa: CASSQASTAHYGYTF
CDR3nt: TGTGCCAGCAGCCAAGCCTCGACCGCACACTATGGCTACACCTTC

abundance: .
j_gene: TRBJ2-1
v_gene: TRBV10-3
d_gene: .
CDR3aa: CAIGSSYNEQFF
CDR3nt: TGTGCCATCGGGAGCTCCTACAATGAGCAGTTCTTC

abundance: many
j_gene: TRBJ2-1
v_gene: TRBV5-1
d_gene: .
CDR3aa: CASSLESVKDEQFF
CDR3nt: TGCGCCAGCAGCTTGGAGTCGGTAAAGGATGAGCAGTTCTTC

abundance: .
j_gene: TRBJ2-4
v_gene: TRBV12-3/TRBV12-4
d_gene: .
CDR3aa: CASRPIGEKNIQYF
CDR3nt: TGTGCCAGCAGACCCATAGGGGAAAAAAACATTCAGTACTTC

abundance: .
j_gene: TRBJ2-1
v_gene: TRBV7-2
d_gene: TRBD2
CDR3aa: CASSLLPLAGGRNEQFF
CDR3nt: TGTGCCAGCAGCTTACTACCCTTAGCGGGGGGGCGGAATGAGCAGTTCTTC

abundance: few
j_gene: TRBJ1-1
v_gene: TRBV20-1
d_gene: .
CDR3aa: CSAVKTTSTEAFF
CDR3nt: TGCAGTGCCGTAAAGACAACTTCCACTGAAGCTTTCTTT

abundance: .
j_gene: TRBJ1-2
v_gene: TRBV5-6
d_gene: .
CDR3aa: CASSIFNNYGYTF
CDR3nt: TGTGCCAGCAGTATCTTTAACAACTATGGCTACACCTTC

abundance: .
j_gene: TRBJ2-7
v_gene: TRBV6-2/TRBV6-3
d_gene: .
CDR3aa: CASSYSGDEKYF
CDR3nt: TGTGCCAGCAGTTACTCGGGGGATGAGAAGTACTTC

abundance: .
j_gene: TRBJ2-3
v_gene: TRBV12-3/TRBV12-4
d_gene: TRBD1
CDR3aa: CASSFRTGGSTDTQYF
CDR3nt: TGTGCCAGCAGTTTCAGGACAGGGGGCAGTACAGATACGCAGTATTTT

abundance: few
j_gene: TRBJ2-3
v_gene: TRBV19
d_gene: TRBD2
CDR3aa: CASSRGLGVTDTQYF
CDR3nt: TGTGCCAGTAGTAGGGGACTAGGTGTAACAGATACGCAGTATTTT

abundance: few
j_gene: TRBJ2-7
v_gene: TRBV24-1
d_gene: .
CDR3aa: CATSATNGYEQYF
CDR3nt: TGTGCCACCAGTGCGACAAATGGGTACGAGCAGTACTTC

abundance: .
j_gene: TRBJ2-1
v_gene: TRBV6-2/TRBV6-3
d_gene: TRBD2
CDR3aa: CAIRTRGASCNEQFF
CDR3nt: TGTGCCATACGGACGCGGGGGGCCTCCTGCAATGAGCAGTTCTTC

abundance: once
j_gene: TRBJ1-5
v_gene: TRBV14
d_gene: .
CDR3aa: CASSQSANQPQHF
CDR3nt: TGTGCCAGCAGCCAATCAGCGAACCAGCCCCAGCATTTT

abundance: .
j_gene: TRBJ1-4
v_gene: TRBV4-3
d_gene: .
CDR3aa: CASSQVNTSGGEEKLFF
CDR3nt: TGCGCCAGCAGCCAAGTTAACACCAGCGGAGGTGAAGAAAAACTGTTTTTT